These T cell receptor beta chains were read from a single sample in a study of blood T cell repertoires in COVID-19. Produced via immunoSEQ multiplex PCR; TCRdb's table is partial and in-frame only. The sample lists 200,000 to 250,000 clones; approximately 81% were seen once. Specimen: peripheral blood. All receptors come from a woman of 80 years or more with active or convalescent COVID-19. CDR3s include the opening cysteine and the closing phenylalanine or tryptophan. D genes are given only for firm matches. Rows give clone size only sometimes, using once, few, many, or a class for an expanded clone.

clone_size: NA; d_call: NA; v_call: TRBV24-1; j_call: TRBJ2-1; cdr3_aa: CATSDPGLEQFF; cdr3_nt: TGTGCCACCAGTGACCCTGGACTGGAGCAGTTCTTC
clone_size: NA; d_call: NA; v_call: TRBV18; j_call: TRBJ1-2; cdr3_aa: CASSPPQGVSGYTF; cdr3_nt: TGTGCCAGCTCACCACCCCAGGGTGTTAGTGGCTACACCTTC
clone_size: NA; d_call: NA; v_call: TRBV6-6; j_call: TRBJ2-1; cdr3_aa: CASSRQGIPSYNEQFF; cdr3_nt: TGTGCCAGCAGCCGCCAGGGGATCCCTTCCTACAATGAGCAGTTCTTC
clone_size: NA; d_call: NA; v_call: TRBV9; j_call: TRBJ2-7; cdr3_aa: CASSVGLAQNYEQYF; cdr3_nt: TGTGCCAGCAGCGTAGGGTTAGCGCAAAACTACGAGCAGTACTTC
clone_size: NA; d_call: NA; v_call: TRBV21-1; j_call: TRBJ2-5; cdr3_aa: CASSKAEGPTGQRETQYF; cdr3_nt: TGTGCCAGCAGCAAAGCGGAGGGGCCGACGGGACAGCGGGAGACCCAGTACTTC
clone_size: once; d_call: NA; v_call: TRBV5-5; j_call: TRBJ1-4; cdr3_aa: CASSFRAQRNEKLFF; cdr3_nt: TGTGCCAGCAGCTTCAGGGCCCAGAGAAATGAAAAACTGTTTTTT
clone_size: NA; d_call: NA; v_call: TRBV24-1; j_call: TRBJ1-5; cdr3_aa: CATSAGNQPQHF; cdr3_nt: TGTGCCACCAGTGCGGGCAATCAGCCCCAGCATTTT
clone_size: few; d_call: TRBD1; v_call: TRBV11-3; j_call: TRBJ1-4; cdr3_aa: CASSMDRGPPNEKLFF; cdr3_nt: TGTGCCAGCAGCATGGACAGGGGGCCACCTAATGAAAAACTGTTTTTT
clone_size: once; d_call: TRBD1; v_call: TRBV18; j_call: TRBJ1-2; cdr3_aa: CASSPLGQSLGYGYTF; cdr3_nt: TGTGCCAGCTCACCGCTGGGACAGTCTCTTGGCTATGGCTACACCTTC
clone_size: NA; d_call: NA; v_call: TRBV5-1; j_call: TRBJ1-3; cdr3_aa: CASSLGLLSGNTIYF; cdr3_nt: TGCGCCAGCAGCTTGGGACTGCTCTCTGGAAACACCATATATTTT
clone_size: NA; d_call: NA; v_call: TRBV15; j_call: TRBJ2-5; cdr3_aa: CATSSQASGGGETQYF; cdr3_nt: TGTGCCACCAGCAGTCAAGCGTCGGGGGGCGGAGAGACCCAGTACTTC
clone_size: NA; d_call: TRBD2; v_call: TRBV7-3; j_call: TRBJ2-3; cdr3_aa: CASSAGLAGGKDTQYF; cdr3_nt: TGTGCCAGCAGCGCGGGATTAGCGGGGGGGAAGGATACGCAGTATTTT
clone_size: few; d_call: TRBD1; v_call: TRBV30; j_call: TRBJ1-6; cdr3_aa: CAWSGRGQGWLPLHF; cdr3_nt: TGTGCCTGGAGTGGTCGGGGACAGGGGTGGTTGCCCCTCCACTTT
clone_size: NA; d_call: TRBD2; v_call: TRBV7-2; j_call: TRBJ2-1; cdr3_aa: CASSLNPAGGNEQFF; cdr3_nt: TGTGCCAGCAGCTTAAATCCAGCGGGAGGCAATGAGCAGTTCTTC
clone_size: NA; d_call: NA; v_call: TRBV5-1; j_call: TRBJ1-2; cdr3_aa: CASSFVEGYGYTF; cdr3_nt: TGCGCCAGCAGCTTCGTCGAGGGCTATGGCTACACCTTC
clone_size: NA; d_call: NA; v_call: TRBV18; j_call: TRBJ2-2; cdr3_aa: CASSVLGQDSSNTGELFF; cdr3_nt: TGTGCCAGCTCCGTCCTAGGGCAGGACAGCTCGAACACCGGGGAGCTGTTTTTT
clone_size: NA; d_call: TRBD1; v_call: TRBV29-1; j_call: TRBJ2-7; cdr3_aa: CSVVGTGSSYEQYF; cdr3_nt: TGCAGCGTTGTTGGGACAGGGAGTTCCTACGAGCAGTACTTC
clone_size: NA; d_call: TRBD1; v_call: TRBV4-2; j_call: TRBJ1-6; cdr3_aa: CASSQDLQGTAVNFRLHF; cdr3_nt: TGTGCCAGCAGCCAAGATCTTCAGGGGACAGCAGTAAATTTCAGGCTCCACTTT
clone_size: NA; d_call: NA; v_call: TRBV28; j_call: TRBJ1-1; cdr3_aa: CASRKRTEAFF; cdr3_nt: TGTGCCAGCAGAAAGAGGACAGAGGCTTTCTTT
clone_size: NA; d_call: NA; v_call: TRBV28; j_call: TRBJ1-1; cdr3_aa: CASSLTGFAFF; cdr3_nt: TGTGCCAGCAGTTTAACGGGTTTTGCTTTCTTT
clone_size: NA; d_call: TRBD2; v_call: TRBV18; j_call: TRBJ2-7; cdr3_aa: CASSPPQRGLRGEQYF; cdr3_nt: TGTGCCAGCTCACCTCCTCAGCGGGGCCTCCGAGGAGAGCAGTACTTC
clone_size: NA; d_call: TRBD1; v_call: TRBV2; j_call: TRBJ1-2; cdr3_aa: CASSNRQGAGYTF; cdr3_nt: TGTGCCAGCAGTAACCGACAGGGGGCTGGCTACACCTTC
clone_size: NA; d_call: TRBD1; v_call: TRBV18; j_call: TRBJ1-4; cdr3_aa: CASSPTTGVRSEKLFF; cdr3_nt: TGTGCCAGCTCACCGACCACAGGGGTCCGGAGCGAAAAACTGTTTTTT
clone_size: NA; d_call: NA; v_call: TRBV7-9; j_call: TRBJ2-1; cdr3_aa: CASSLATVYGEQFF; cdr3_nt: TGTGCCAGCAGCTTAGCCACAGTCTATGGTGAGCAGTTCTTC
clone_size: NA; d_call: NA; v_call: TRBV5-1; j_call: TRBJ1-4; cdr3_aa: CASSLQSTNEKLFF; cdr3_nt: TGCGCCAGCAGCTTACAGTCAACTAATGAAAAACTGTTTTTT
clone_size: NA; d_call: TRBD2; v_call: TRBV11-2; j_call: TRBJ2-1; cdr3_aa: CASCLGGGAGEQFF; cdr3_nt: TGTGCCAGCTGCTTGGGCGGGGGGGCCGGTGAGCAGTTCTTC
clone_size: NA; d_call: TRBD2; v_call: TRBV29-1; j_call: TRBJ2-7; cdr3_aa: CSVVLAGFYEQYF; cdr3_nt: TGCAGCGTTGTACTAGCGGGGTTTTACGAGCAGTACTTC
clone_size: once; d_call: NA; v_call: TRBV30; j_call: TRBJ2-2; cdr3_aa: CAWSHRVTGELFF; cdr3_nt: TGTGCCTGGAGTCACAGGGTCACCGGGGAGCTGTTTTTT
clone_size: NA; d_call: TRBD1; v_call: TRBV12-3/TRBV12-4; j_call: TRBJ2-7; cdr3_aa: CASCRGTGDEQYF; cdr3_nt: TGTGCCAGCTGCAGGGGGACCGGCGACGAGCAGTACTTC
clone_size: NA; d_call: TRBD1; v_call: TRBV18; j_call: TRBJ1-4; cdr3_aa: CASSPDRADEKLFF; cdr3_nt: TGTGCCAGCTCACCGGACAGGGCCGATGAAAAACTGTTTTTT
clone_size: NA; d_call: TRBD2; v_call: TRBV29-1; j_call: TRBJ2-7; cdr3_aa: CSVEESLAGAPYEQYF; cdr3_nt: TGCAGCGTTGAAGAATCTCTAGCGGGGGCCCCCTACGAGCAGTACTTC
clone_size: NA; d_call: NA; v_call: TRBV28; j_call: TRBJ1-2; cdr3_aa: CASRGGYGYTF; cdr3_nt: TGTGCCAGCAGGGGGGGGTATGGCTACACCTTC
clone_size: NA; d_call: TRBD2; v_call: TRBV9; j_call: TRBJ2-7; cdr3_aa: CASSIGTSGSYEQYF; cdr3_nt: TGTGCCAGCAGCATCGGGACTAGCGGCTCCTACGAGCAGTACTTC
clone_size: NA; d_call: NA; v_call: TRBV12-2; j_call: TRBJ2-7; cdr3_aa: CASRLECGLYEQYF; cdr3_nt: TGTGCAAGTCGCTTAGAATGTGGGCTGTACGAGCAGTACTTC
clone_size: NA; d_call: NA; v_call: TRBV5-1; j_call: TRBJ2-5; cdr3_aa: CASSPSSRESRRETQYF; cdr3_nt: TGCGCCAGCAGCCCATCATCACGGGAGTCCAGGCGGGAGACCCAGTACTTC
clone_size: NA; d_call: TRBD2; v_call: TRBV5-1; j_call: TRBJ2-1; cdr3_aa: CASSLFPTLSGGNNEQFF; cdr3_nt: TGCGCCAGCAGCTTGTTCCCCACTTTGAGCGGGGGGAACAATGAGCAGTTCTTC
clone_size: NA; d_call: NA; v_call: TRBV5-1; j_call: TRBJ2-3; cdr3_aa: CASSSRRGLVLDTDTQYF; cdr3_nt: TGCGCCAGCAGCTCTCGGAGGGGACTCGTGTTGGACACAGATACGCAGTATTTT
clone_size: NA; d_call: NA; v_call: TRBV9; j_call: TRBJ2-3; cdr3_aa: CASSARTEALDTQYF; cdr3_nt: TGTGCCAGCAGCGCCCGGACAGAGGCTTTGGATACGCAGTATTTT
clone_size: NA; d_call: NA; v_call: TRBV25-1; j_call: TRBJ1-5; cdr3_aa: CASSDIGNQPQHF; cdr3_nt: TGTGCCAGCAGTGACATAGGCAATCAGCCCCAGCATTTT
clone_size: once; d_call: NA; v_call: TRBV4-2; j_call: TRBJ2-3; cdr3_aa: CASSQPPGLPYRTDTQYF; cdr3_nt: TGTGCCAGCAGCCAACCCCCGGGACTTCCTTATCGCACAGATACGCAGTATTTT
clone_size: once; d_call: NA; v_call: TRBV5-1; j_call: TRBJ1-2; cdr3_aa: CASSAVPGLNYGYTF; cdr3_nt: TGCGCCAGCAGCGCCGTTCCGGGACTTAACTATGGCTACACCTTC
clone_size: NA; d_call: NA; v_call: TRBV9; j_call: TRBJ1-6; cdr3_aa: CASSVASRLSSYNSPLHF; cdr3_nt: TGTGCCAGCAGCGTAGCATCGAGATTAAGCTCCTATAATTCACCCCTCCACTTT
clone_size: NA; d_call: NA; v_call: TRBV11-3; j_call: TRBJ2-7; cdr3_aa: CASSLDSRLPYEQYF; cdr3_nt: TGTGCCAGCAGCTTAGATTCGAGACTTCCCTACGAGCAGTACTTC
clone_size: NA; d_call: NA; v_call: TRBV28; j_call: TRBJ2-2; cdr3_aa: CAGGTLTGELFF; cdr3_nt: TGTGCCGGGGGGACTCTCACCGGGGAGCTGTTTTTT
clone_size: NA; d_call: TRBD1; v_call: TRBV18; j_call: TRBJ1-2; cdr3_aa: CASSPLTGVGQTYGYTF; cdr3_nt: TGTGCCAGCTCACCGTTGACAGGGGTAGGACAGACCTATGGCTACACCTTC
clone_size: NA; d_call: NA; v_call: TRBV6-2/TRBV6-3; j_call: TRBJ2-3; cdr3_aa: CASSYWRALTDTQYF; cdr3_nt: TGTGCCAGCAGTTACTGGCGGGCCCTCACAGATACGCAGTATTTT
clone_size: NA; d_call: TRBD1; v_call: TRBV2; j_call: TRBJ1-5; cdr3_aa: CASTSGDRGNQPQHF; cdr3_nt: TGTGCCAGCACCTCTGGGGACAGGGGAAATCAGCCCCAGCATTTT
clone_size: NA; d_call: NA; v_call: TRBV28; j_call: TRBJ1-6; cdr3_aa: CASIRGGKGSPLHF; cdr3_nt: TGTGCCAGCATCCGGGGGGGAAAGGGTTCACCCCTCCACTTT
clone_size: NA; d_call: TRBD2; v_call: TRBV5-1; j_call: TRBJ2-1; cdr3_aa: CASSLETLLAGGVQFF; cdr3_nt: TGCGCCAGCAGCTTGGAAACTCTACTGGCGGGAGGGGTGCAGTTCTTC
clone_size: NA; d_call: NA; v_call: TRBV28; j_call: TRBJ1-2; cdr3_aa: CASSLGQSLYTF; cdr3_nt: TGTGCCAGCAGTCTCGGACAGTCCCTCTACACCTTC
clone_size: NA; d_call: NA; v_call: TRBV2; j_call: TRBJ2-7; cdr3_aa: CASSPNYEQYF; cdr3_nt: TGTGCCAGCAGCCCCAACTACGAGCAGTACTTC
clone_size: NA; d_call: NA; v_call: TRBV7-9; j_call: TRBJ1-1; cdr3_aa: CASSYLGGVVSEAFF; cdr3_nt: TGTGCCAGCAGTTACTTAGGGGGGGTAGTCTCTGAAGCTTTCTTT
clone_size: once; d_call: NA; v_call: TRBV20-1; j_call: TRBJ2-3; cdr3_aa: CSASKAGLDTQYF; cdr3_nt: TGCAGTGCTAGTAAGGCAGGGCTAGATACGCAGTATTTT
clone_size: NA; d_call: TRBD2; v_call: TRBV27; j_call: TRBJ2-2; cdr3_aa: CASGTSGSKNTGELFF; cdr3_nt: TGTGCCAGCGGGACTAGCGGTTCAAAGAACACCGGGGAGCTGTTTTTT